This entry features one TCR beta chain sequence. The antigen is undetermined. The CDR3 has 13 residues. Trimming stripped 4 bases from V and 4 bases from J, with 11 bases between. The V gene's germline CDR1 is LNHDA and CDR2 SQIVND (reference sequence). This sample is drawn from a study of glioma-infiltrating T cells after dendritic cell vaccination. General study findings and limits: Complete blood and tumor specimen sets were limited to few patients.

Amplification used 60 V beta primers and 13 J beta primers. Repertoires were generated with immunoSEQ multiplex PCR, while TCRdb's copy carries only in-frame clones and drops some. The sample lists under 35,000 clones, over 90% occurring once. The clonotype was recovered from a human donor with glioblastoma. The genes are TRBV19 and TRBJ2-7, with D perhaps TRBD1 (6 bases). The source material was blood, sampled before dendritic cell vaccination. The chain's CDR3 is CASSRGPGYEQYF. Here the CDR3 DNA reads TGTGCCAGTAGTAGGGGGCCGGGATACGAGCAGTACTTC.